This is a list of T cell receptor beta chains from one sample in a study of T cells after yellow fever vaccination. TCRdb reprocessed the 5' RACE reads with MiXCR, giving one entry per CDR3 protein. The profile covers tens of thousands of distinct CDR3 sequences, with 7.5% to 9% appearing a single time and approximately 42% taken by the ten largest. This specimen consisted of CD8+ T cells sorted from PBMCs, obtained on the day of the yellow fever booster vaccination. The receptors stem from a man aged 25-45 years who received the YFV17D yellow fever vaccine. CDR3s include the opening cysteine and the closing phenylalanine or tryptophan. A D gene is named only where the DNA matches it firmly. The size field is filled for only some rows; it gives once, few, many or a size class.

v_gene: TRBV20-1; abundance: -; d_gene: -; j_gene: TRBJ2-2; CDR3aa: CSATGGVGELFF; CDR3nt: TGCAGTGCTACAGGGGGGGTCGGGGAGCTGTTTTTT
v_gene: TRBV4-3; abundance: few; d_gene: -; j_gene: TRBJ2-3; CDR3aa: CASSKGVGKGEDTQYF; CDR3nt: TGCGCCAGCAGCAAGGGTGTCGGCAAGGGGGAGGATACGCAGTATTTT
v_gene: TRBV23-1; abundance: few; d_gene: -; j_gene: TRBJ2-3; CDR3aa: CASSQEGGERLAHTDTQYF; CDR3nt: TGCGCCAGCAGTCAGGAGGGGGGAGAGCGTTTGGCCCACACAGATACGCAGTATTTT
v_gene: TRBV6-5; abundance: -; d_gene: -; j_gene: TRBJ2-1; CDR3aa: CASSTGPINEQFF; CDR3nt: TGTGCCAGCAGTACGGGACCCATTAATGAGCAGTTCTTC
v_gene: TRBV10-3; abundance: few; d_gene: TRBD2; j_gene: TRBJ2-1; CDR3aa: CASGLADSYNEQFF; CDR3nt: TGTGCCAGCGGACTAGCGGACTCCTACAATGAGCAGTTCTTC
v_gene: TRBV4-1; abundance: few; d_gene: TRBD2; j_gene: TRBJ2-3; CDR3aa: CASSQDQAAGVPDTQYF; CDR3nt: TGCGCCAGCAGCCAAGATCAGGCAGCGGGAGTACCAGATACGCAGTATTTT
v_gene: TRBV4-1; abundance: few; d_gene: -; j_gene: TRBJ2-7; CDR3aa: CASSQGQGFRYEQYF; CDR3nt: TGCGCCAGCAGCCAAGGTCAGGGGTTTAGGTACGAGCAGTACTTC
v_gene: TRBV4-3; abundance: -; d_gene: -; j_gene: TRBJ1-1; CDR3aa: CASSRGDSGWPEAFF; CDR3nt: TGCGCCAGCAGCCGAGGGGACTCGGGCTGGCCTGAAGCTTTCTTT
v_gene: TRBV27; abundance: many; d_gene: -; j_gene: TRBJ2-1; CDR3aa: CASSSGSYNEQFF; CDR3nt: TGTGCCAGCAGCAGTGGGTCCTACAATGAGCAGTTCTTC
v_gene: TRBV5-1; abundance: -; d_gene: -; j_gene: TRBJ2-1; CDR3aa: CASSPGAGWIEQFF; CDR3nt: TGCGCCAGCAGCCCCGGGGCGGGGTGGATTGAGCAGTTCTTC
v_gene: TRBV7-2; abundance: -; d_gene: TRBD2; j_gene: TRBJ2-3; CDR3aa: CASSRTSGRAPPDTQYF; CDR3nt: TGTGCCAGCAGCCGGACTAGCGGGAGGGCCCCCCCAGATACGCAGTATTTT
v_gene: TRBV4-3; abundance: many; d_gene: TRBD2; j_gene: TRBJ2-2; CDR3aa: CASSQTYSGIGDTGELFF; CDR3nt: TGCGCCAGCAGCCAAACTTATAGCGGGATTGGCGACACCGGGGAGCTGTTTTTT
v_gene: TRBV7-8; abundance: few; d_gene: TRBD1; j_gene: TRBJ1-5; CDR3aa: CASSQQGAESNQPQHF; CDR3nt: TGTGCCAGCAGCCAACAGGGGGCGGAAAGCAATCAGCCCCAGCATTTT
v_gene: TRBV4-3; abundance: few; d_gene: -; j_gene: TRBJ1-1; CDR3aa: CASSPDGDDTEAFF; CDR3nt: TGCGCCAGCAGCCCGGACGGGGACGACACTGAAGCTTTCTTT
v_gene: TRBV12-3/TRBV12-4; abundance: many; d_gene: -; j_gene: TRBJ2-7; CDR3aa: CASRPRTSSEQYF; CDR3nt: TGTGCCAGCAGGCCCCGGACGAGCTCCGAGCAGTACTTC
v_gene: TRBV28; abundance: -; d_gene: -; j_gene: TRBJ1-5; CDR3aa: CASSQPLRRDQPQHF; CDR3nt: TGTGCCAGCAGTCAACCCCTCCGTCGGGACCAGCCCCAGCATTTT
v_gene: TRBV10-1; abundance: -; d_gene: TRBD2; j_gene: TRBJ2-3; CDR3aa: CASSAGGLAGGPPSTDTQYF; CDR3nt: TGCGCCAGCAGTGCAGGTGGCCTAGCGGGAGGGCCCCCTAGCACAGATACGCAGTATTTT
v_gene: TRBV7-9; abundance: many; d_gene: -; j_gene: TRBJ2-7; CDR3aa: CASSLLIGIQGYEQYF; CDR3nt: TGTGCCAGCAGCCTTCTCATCGGGATACAGGGCTACGAGCAGTACTTC
v_gene: TRBV6-5; abundance: many; d_gene: -; j_gene: TRBJ2-7; CDR3aa: CASRLDTETYEQYF; CDR3nt: TGTGCCAGCAGGCTAGATACAGAAACCTACGAGCAGTACTTC
v_gene: TRBV5-6; abundance: many; d_gene: -; j_gene: TRBJ2-1; CDR3aa: CASSKGDDEQFF; CDR3nt: TGTGCCAGCAGCAAGGGAGACGATGAGCAGTTCTTC
v_gene: TRBV6-5; abundance: -; d_gene: TRBD2; j_gene: TRBJ2-2; CDR3aa: CASSYSRLAVAGELFF; CDR3nt: TGTGCCAGCAGTTACTCGAGGCTAGCGGTAGCCGGGGAGCTGTTTTTT
v_gene: TRBV7-2; abundance: -; d_gene: -; j_gene: TRBJ2-2; CDR3aa: CASSSTGAGELFF; CDR3nt: TGTGCCAGCAGCTCCACCGGGGCCGGGGAGCTGTTTTTT
v_gene: TRBV14; abundance: few; d_gene: TRBD2; j_gene: TRBJ2-1; CDR3aa: CASSRDINWSGRHGEQFF; CDR3nt: TGTGCCAGCAGCCGAGATATTAACTGGAGCGGGAGGCATGGTGAGCAGTTCTTC
v_gene: TRBV7-3; abundance: -; d_gene: TRBD2; j_gene: TRBJ2-3; CDR3aa: CARSPSGSPDTQYF; CDR3nt: TGTGCCAGAAGCCCTAGCGGGAGCCCAGATACGCAGTATTTT
v_gene: TRBV2; abundance: few; d_gene: TRBD2; j_gene: TRBJ2-1; CDR3aa: CASSLAGEVEQFF; CDR3nt: TGTGCCAGCAGCCTAGCGGGAGAGGTTGAGCAGTTCTTC
v_gene: TRBV27; abundance: many; d_gene: -; j_gene: TRBJ2-7; CDR3aa: CASSLGGTGDEQYF; CDR3nt: TGTGCCAGCAGTTTGGGCGGAACAGGCGACGAGCAGTACTTC
v_gene: TRBV27; abundance: few; d_gene: -; j_gene: TRBJ2-7; CDR3aa: CASSLSGGEYNEQYF; CDR3nt: TGTGCCAGCAGTTTATCCGGGGGCGAATACAACGAGCAGTACTTC
v_gene: TRBV7-9; abundance: few; d_gene: TRBD2; j_gene: TRBJ2-3; CDR3aa: CASSDWGLVGDTQYF; CDR3nt: TGTGCCAGCAGCGACTGGGGACTAGTGGGAGATACGCAGTATTTT
v_gene: TRBV7-9; abundance: many; d_gene: TRBD2; j_gene: TRBJ2-1; CDR3aa: CASVTSGRADEQFF; CDR3nt: TGTGCCAGCGTAACTAGCGGGAGGGCCGATGAGCAGTTCTTC
v_gene: TRBV20-1; abundance: many; d_gene: -; j_gene: TRBJ1-1; CDR3aa: CSARGFNTEAFF; CDR3nt: TGCAGTGCTAGGGGGTTTAACACTGAAGCTTTCTTT
v_gene: TRBV14; abundance: many; d_gene: -; j_gene: TRBJ2-1; CDR3aa: CASSLGPREQFF; CDR3nt: TGTGCCAGCAGCCTCGGGCCGCGCGAGCAGTTCTTC
v_gene: TRBV27; abundance: few; d_gene: -; j_gene: TRBJ1-1; CDR3aa: CASSTYLNTEAFF; CDR3nt: TGTGCCAGCAGTACCTACCTGAACACTGAAGCTTTCTTT
v_gene: TRBV13; abundance: many; d_gene: TRBD1; j_gene: TRBJ2-5; CDR3aa: CASSSRGKETQYF; CDR3nt: TGTGCCAGCAGCTCCAGGGGGAAAGAGACCCAGTACTTC
v_gene: TRBV12-3/TRBV12-4; abundance: few; d_gene: -; j_gene: TRBJ1-4; CDR3aa: CASSETTNEKLFF; CDR3nt: TGTGCCAGCAGTGAAACAACTAATGAAAAACTGTTTTTT
v_gene: TRBV11-3; abundance: -; d_gene: -; j_gene: TRBJ2-1; CDR3aa: CASSFGAGNEQFF; CDR3nt: TGTGCCAGCAGCTTTGGGGCCGGCAATGAGCAGTTCTTC
v_gene: TRBV5-1; abundance: many; d_gene: -; j_gene: TRBJ2-7; CDR3aa: CASGDILPYEQYF; CDR3nt: TGCGCTAGCGGAGACATACTTCCCTACGAGCAGTACTTC
v_gene: TRBV7-6; abundance: -; d_gene: TRBD1; j_gene: TRBJ2-2; CDR3aa: CASSSRTGGMTGELFF; CDR3nt: TGTGCCAGCAGCTCCCGGACAGGGGGTATGACCGGGGAGCTGTTTTTT
v_gene: TRBV7-6; abundance: -; d_gene: -; j_gene: TRBJ2-2; CDR3aa: CASSLASSGGSGTGELFF; CDR3nt: TGTGCCAGCAGCTTAGCGAGCTCGGGCGGGTCGGGCACCGGGGAGCTGTTTTTT
v_gene: TRBV27; abundance: many; d_gene: TRBD2; j_gene: TRBJ2-1; CDR3aa: CASSFLAGVVGEQFF; CDR3nt: TGTGCCAGCAGTTTCCTAGCGGGAGTGGTTGGTGAGCAGTTCTTC
v_gene: TRBV14; abundance: -; d_gene: TRBD2; j_gene: TRBJ2-3; CDR3aa: CASSQDPHTGTSGRLTDTQYF; CDR3nt: TGTGCCAGCAGCCAAGATCCCCACACCGGGACTAGCGGGAGGCTTACAGATACGCAGTATTTT